A single sample is the source of the 30 T cell receptor beta chains below, sequenced in a study of vaccination and CD4 T cells after COVID-19. The Oncomine TCR Beta short-read assay generated sequence data from the DNA of cultured CD4+ T cells. TCRdb reprocessed the PCR reads with MiXCR, giving one entry per CDR3 protein. The sample lists about 2,100 distinct CDR3 sequences; 27% were seen once. Treatment defined: approximately nine-day PBMC culture with coronavirus spike peptide pools or control peptides (ViraFEST assay). These TCRs' antigens remain unknown. Source: CD4+ T cells from blood, cultured in vitro, taken after SARS-CoV-2 vaccination. Receptors were obtained from a human donor who had recovered from COVID-19.

A few counts support this clonotype. The chain couples TRBV12-3 or TRBV12-4 to TRBJ2-1, with no clear D. Trimming pared 6 bases from V and 0 bases from J, leaving 15 bases between. The CDR3 consists of 16 residues. The chain's CDR3 is CASSSSKGFSYNEQFF. CDR3 DNA: TGTGCCAGCAGCTCCTCCAAAGGGTTCTCCTACAATGAGCAGTTCTTC.

Only a few counts were recorded for this clonotype. The chain couples TRBV6-1 to TRBJ1-6, with no clear D. Germline V gives CDR1 MNHNS, CDR2 SASEGT. This CDR3 has 14 residues. Trimming left V 7 bases short and J 10 bases short, with 17 bases between. The CDR3 reads CASTEQRLGSPLHF. The CDR3 DNA is TGTGCCAGCACCGAACAGAGATTGGGATCACCCCTCCACTTT.

By its share, this clonotype is large (0.1 to 1%). This chain uses TRBV27 with TRBJ1-2; TRBD1 matches at 7 bases. The germline V gene has CDR1 MNHEY and CDR2 SMNVEV (reference sequence). CDR3 size: 13 residues. With 3 bases clipped from V and 8 bases from J, the junction kept 6 bases outside the gene matches. The CDR3 DNA follows: TGTGCCAGCAGTTTCAGGGGGGCAATGGGCTACACCTTC. Amino acids: CASSFRGAMGYTF.

This clonotype is medium-sized (0.01 to 0.1%) in the sample. The V gene is TRBV7-6, the J gene TRBJ2-5; possible D gene TRBD2, 5 bases. Germline V gene lookup returns CDR1 SGHVS and CDR2 FNYEAQ. V was trimmed by 3 bases and J by 3 bases, leaving 14 bases between them. CDR3 length: 15 amino acids. The CDR3 loop reads CASSFSTRPEETQYF. In DNA form, the CDR3 reads TGTGCCAGCAGCTTTAGTACTAGGCCCGAAGAGACCCAGTACTTC.

This clonotype is a singleton in its sample. V gene TRBV7-2 combines with J gene TRBJ2-1, with D perhaps TRBD2 (6 bases). Trimming shortened V by 1 base and J by 6 bases, and 13 bases separated the two germline ends. The germline gives CDR1 SGHTA, CDR2 FQGNSA. This CDR3 is 15 amino acids long. CDR3 DNA: TGTGCCAGCAGCTTAGTTAAACTAGCCCGCAATGAGCAGTTCTTC. It translates to CASSLVKLARNEQFF.

This clonotype was seen a handful of times. The genes are TRBV20-1 and TRBJ1-2, with unresolved D. The CDR3 runs to 14 residues. Germline V gives CDR1 DFQATT, CDR2 SNEGSKA (reference sequence). V shed 5 bases and J shed 8 bases, with 21 bases lying between them. The CDR3 DNA sequence: TGCAGTGCTCAGAACACCAGATCGGTAGGGGGCTACACCTTC. Protein sequence: CSAQNTRSVGGYTF.

By sample fraction, this clonotype is medium-sized. The chain uses TRBV7-2 and TRBJ1-5, with TRBD1 as a possible D gene (5 bases). Per the germline V gene, CDR1 is SGHTA and CDR2 is FQGNSA. There are 15 residues in the CDR3. The V end was cut by 5 bases, the J end by 2 bases, with 13 bases between. CDR3: CASSPGTGGNQPQHF. The CDR3 DNA reads TGTGCCAGCAGCCCTGGGACTGGTGGCAATCAGCCCCAGCATTTT.

This chain joins TRBV19 and TRBJ2-5; TRBD2 agrees at 9 bases. This CDR3 has 13 amino acids. With V trimmed by 8 bases and J by 4 bases, 5 bases remained unmatched. CDR1 and CDR2 from the germline V gene are LNHDA and SQIVND (reference sequence). Written as DNA, the CDR3 is TGTGCCAGTTGTGCGGGGGGGCGAGAGACCCAGTACTTC. Encoded protein: CASCAGGRETQYF.

The chain uses TRBV12-3 or TRBV12-4 and TRBJ2-7, with 7 bases matching TRBD2. The CDR3 sequence is 15 residues long. With V trimmed by 1 base and J by 1 base, 4 bases remained unmatched. Here the CDR3 reads CASSLGRGRSYEQYF. DNA of the CDR3: TGTGCCAGCAGTTTAGGGCGGGGGAGATCCTACGAGCAGTACTTC.

The chain employs TRBV19 and TRBJ1-1; D is possibly TRBD1 (6 bases). The CDR3 loop spans 13 amino acids. Germline V gene lookup returns CDR1 LNHDA and CDR2 SQIVND (reference sequence). Trimming removed 4 bases at V and 5 bases at J, with 11 bases between. In DNA form, the CDR3 reads TGTGCCAGTAGTAAGACAGGTAGTACTGAAGCTTTCTTT. It yields the protein CASSKTGSTEAFF.

The chain uses TRBV7-3 and TRBJ1-2; the D gene is possibly TRBD1 (5 bases). Between the trimmed V and J ends, which lost 2 bases and 1 base, there was a span of 5 bases. Germline CDR1 is SGHTA and CDR2 is FQGTGA. There are 13 residues in the CDR3. CDR3 in DNA: TGTGCCAGCAGCTTAGACAGTAACTATGGCTACACCTTC. Encoded protein: CASSLDSNYGYTF.

This chain links TRBV7-9 with TRBJ1-6; D not certain. Germline CDR1 is SEHNR and CDR2 is FQNEAQ (reference sequence). CDR3 size: 14 residues. The V gene lost 0 bases and the J gene lost 6 bases, with 6 bases spanning the gap. The CDR3 DNA is TGTGCCAGCAGCTTAGCGAGTTTTAATTCACCCCTCCACTTT. Its translation is CASSLASFNSPLHF.

Within the sample, this clonotype is medium-sized. The CDR3 reads CSARAAVTYGYTF. CDR3 DNA sequence: TGCAGTGCTAGAGCGGCAGTTACCTATGGCTACACCTTC. The chain links TRBV20-1 to TRBJ1-2; D ambiguous. Trimming removed 1 base from V and 4 bases from J, with 10 bases in between. Germline loops: CDR1 DFQATT, CDR2 SNEGSKA (reference sequence). CDR3 length: 13 residues.

The CDR3 reads CSARPGQGVFGYTF. The CDR3 bases are TGCAGTGCTAGACCCGGACAGGGGGTCTTTGGCTACACCTTC. This chain connects TRBV20-1 to TRBJ1-2, with 10 bases matching TRBD1. Trimming at V came to 2 bases and at J to 7 bases, leaving 7 bases not matched to a gene. This CDR3 has 14 amino acids. Germline CDR1 DFQATT, CDR2 SNEGSKA (reference sequence).

The chain is built from TRBV6-5 and TRBJ2-7; D might be TRBD2 (6 bases). Trimming stripped 6 bases from V and 2 bases from J, with 20 bases between. This CDR3 contains 16 residues. Germline CDR1 and CDR2: MNHEY and SVGAGI. The chain's CDR3 is CASRVFGTSTTYEQYF. The DNA for the CDR3 is TGTGCCAGCAGGGTTTTCGGGACTTCTACTACCTACGAGCAGTACTTC.

The CDR3: CASSKEFTGAGSYEQYF. CDR3 nucleotide sequence: TGTGCCAGCAGCAAAGAATTTACTGGAGCAGGGTCCTACGAGCAGTACTTC. The chain uses TRBV21-1 and TRBJ2-7; the DNA was not compared with TRBD1, the D call given in the table. TRBV21-1 is designated a pseudogene. The CDR3 loop spans 17 amino acids.

This clonotype is categorized as medium-sized. The V and J genes are TRBV20-1 and TRBJ2-7, with 8 bases matching TRBD2. J lost 3 bases, V lost 2 bases, and 12 bases had no gene match. Per the germline V gene, CDR1 is DFQATT and CDR2 is SNEGSKA (reference sequence). This CDR3 is 16 amino acids long. The CDR3 region has the DNA TGCAGTGCTAGAAGGCCCTTGGCGGGGGGTTTCTACGAGCAGTACTTC. This codes for CSARRPLAGGFYEQYF.

This chain connects TRBV6-1 to TRBJ1-2; 9 bases are shared with TRBD1. Germline V lookup: CDR1 MNHNS, CDR2 SASEGT. V lost 5 bases and J lost 4; bases outside the gene matches: 11. The CDR3 runs 16 residues. The DNA of the CDR3 is TGTGCCAGCAGTCTAACCGGGACAGGGATCATCTATGGCTACACCTTC. It is translated as CASSLTGTGIIYGYTF.

This clonotype is categorized as medium-sized. This chain connects TRBV20-1 to TRBJ2-7, with 14 bases lining up with TRBD2. In germline, CDR1 is DFQATT, CDR2 SNEGSKA (reference sequence). Trimming removed 1 base from V and 4 bases from J; junction bases left unmatched: 3. This CDR3 has 15 residues. This chain's CDR3 is CSARVRTSGGYEQYF. The CDR3 DNA is TGCAGTGCTAGAGTTCGGACTAGCGGGGGGTACGAGCAGTACTTC.

The chain links TRBV7-4 to TRBJ2-3; the D is unclear. The CDR3 extends over 13 amino acids. Germline V gene data show CDR1 as SGHVT and CDR2 as SQSDAQ. The germline V and J ends were trimmed by 9 bases and 0 bases, with 10 bases remaining between them. CDR3: CARKGASTDTQYF. Here the CDR3 DNA reads TGTGCCAGAAAGGGCGCCAGCACAGATACGCAGTATTTT.

The chain links TRBV20-1 to TRBJ2-1; weak D call: TRBD2 (6 bases). V was trimmed by 0 bases and J by 4 bases, leaving 16 bases between them. Germline V gene sequence: CDR1 DFQATT, CDR2 SNEGSKA (reference sequence). This CDR3 is built from 16 residues. CDR3 in amino acids: CSARDLGLANYNEQFF. The CDR3 DNA is TGCAGTGCTAGAGATCTAGGGCTAGCGAATTACAATGAGCAGTTCTTC.

As regards this clonotype: The junction and the germline gene differ at one end; a read error may be behind it. This chain uses TRBV28 with TRBJ2-7; 16 nucleotides match TRBD2. Germline V gene sequence: CDR1 MDHEN, CDR2 SYDVKM. The CDR3 loop spans 16 amino acids. CDR3: CASRSRPGLAGGGMNF. The CDR3 nucleotides are TGTGCCAGCAGATCCCGTCCGGGACTAGCGGGGGGGGGAATGAACTTC.

J is TRBJ2-3 and V is TRBV6-1; D not resolved. Trimming shortened V by 3 bases and J by 6 bases, and 7 bases separated the two germline ends. The CDR3 totals 12 residues. Germline CDR1 MNHNS, CDR2 SASEGT. DNA of the CDR3: TGTGCCAGCAGTGACGGGTCGGATACGCAGTATTTT. Translating gives CASSDGSDTQYF.

This clonotype qualifies as large (0.1 to 1%). The rearrangement links TRBV7-6 to TRBJ2-7, with D possibly TRBD1 on 5 matching bases. CDR3 length: 15 amino acids. V dropped 2 bases and J dropped 2 bases, with 13 bases sitting between them. Germline V lookup: CDR1 SGHVS, CDR2 FNYEAQ. This chain's CDR3 is CASSLNQGPTYEQYF. The DNA for the CDR3 is TGTGCCAGCAGCTTAAACCAGGGTCCTACCTACGAGCAGTACTTC.

This clonotype is medium-sized (0.01 to 0.1%) in the sample. The CDR3 DNA reads as TGCAGTGTTCAGGGCTCTGGAAACACCATATATTTT. Amino acid sequence: CSVQGSGNTIYF. J is TRBJ1-3 and V is TRBV20-1; D is perhaps TRBD1 (5 bases). This CDR3 has 12 amino acids. V was clipped by 7 bases and J by 0 bases, with 7 bases between them. Germline V gene sequence: CDR1 DFQATT, CDR2 SNEGSKA (reference sequence).

This CDR3 reads CATSRDRLNTEAFF. DNA of the CDR3: TGTGCCACCAGCAGAGATCGGTTGAACACTGAAGCTTTCTTT. This rearrangement joins TRBV15 to TRBJ1-1; D unresolved. Trimming left V 0 bases short and J 0 bases short, with 5 bases between. The CDR3 runs to 14 residues. Germline V gene data show CDR1 as LNHNV and CDR2 as YYDKDF (reference sequence). The variable domain in full, completed from reference TRBV15 and TRBJ1-1, reads DAMVIQNPRYQVTQFGKPVTLSCSQTLNHNVMYWYQQKSSQAPKLLFHYYDKDFNNEADTPDNFQSRRPNTSFCFLDIRSPGLGDTAMYLCATSRDRLNTEAFFGQGTRLTVV.

The chain has TRBV27 and TRBJ1-2, with D tentatively TRBD1 (5 bases). The CDR3 loop spans 14 amino acids. Germline V gives CDR1 MNHEY, CDR2 SMNVEV (reference sequence). Trimming shortened V by 6 bases and J by 6 bases, and 17 bases separated the two germline ends. In DNA, the CDR3 is TGTGCCAGCAGACCGAGAGGGACTCCCCATGGCTACACCTTC. Residues: CASRPRGTPHGYTF.

The chain is built from TRBV28 and TRBJ1-1; D not resolved. This CDR3 is built from 16 residues. With 5 bases removed from V and 0 bases from J, the gap between germline ends came to 16 bases. Per germline, CDR1 MDHEN and CDR2 SYDVKM. The CDR3 DNA reads as TGTGCCAGCAGTCCTGGCGGACGGAATATGAACACTGAAGCTTTCTTT. This translates into CASSPGGRNMNTEAFF.

CDR3 bases: TGTGCCAGCAGTGAAGCTCGGGCAACCGAGCAGTTCTTC. Translating it yields CASSEARATEQFF. The rearrangement links TRBV6-1 to TRBJ2-1; no reliable D call. The germline CDR1 and CDR2 sequences are MNHNS and SASEGT. The length of the CDR3 is 13 residues. V was clipped by 0 bases and J by 10 bases, with 10 bases between them.

The chain employs TRBV20-1 and TRBJ2-3, with 7 bases matching TRBD2. CDR1 and CDR2 (germline): DFQATT, SNEGSKA (reference sequence). This CDR3 region has 15 residues. V lost 6 bases to trimming and J lost 5 bases; unmatched junction nucleotides: 14. CDR3 amino acids: CSAPTGSGVGDTQYF. In DNA form, the CDR3 reads TGCAGTGCCCCGACGGGGAGCGGGGTGGGAGATACGCAGTATTTT.